This is a list of T cell receptor beta chains from one sample in a study of CD8 T cells in ankylosing spondylitis. TCRdb re-called the 5' RACE reads with MiXCR, one entry per CDR3 protein. The sample records some 240,000 distinct CDR3 sequences, 6% to 8.5% being singletons. Input material: blood, either unsorted or a sorted T cell fraction (not recorded which). The receptors shown here come from a male donor with ankylosing spondylitis. Both conserved end residues are part of each CDR3. The D gene is left open where the match is weak. Clone size, where shown, is once, few, many, or a class for clones that have expanded.

D gene	V gene	J gene	clone size	CDR3 protein	CDR3 DNA
-	TRBV28	TRBJ1-2	many	CASSGTETTRHGYTF	TGTGCCAGCAGTGGGACGGAGACTACCCGCCATGGCTACACCTTC
-	TRBV11-2	TRBJ1-6	many	CASSLESGTIYNSPLHF	TGTGCCAGCAGCTTAGAGTCCGGGACGATCTATAATTCACCCCTCCACTTT
-	TRBV6-2/TRBV6-3	TRBJ2-3	-	CASSYGTLIRGEYF	TGTGCCAGCAGTTACGGGACGCTCATCCGGGGAGAGTATTTT
-	TRBV10-3	TRBJ2-3	many	CAISARQTDTQYF	TGTGCCATCAGTGCGCGACAAACAGATACGCAGTATTTT
-	TRBV6-2/TRBV6-3	TRBJ2-1	many	CASRGRGSYNEQFF	TGTGCCAGCAGAGGCAGGGGCTCCTACAATGAGCAGTTCTTC
-	TRBV7-2	TRBJ2-3	few	CASSLHRRMNTQYF	TGTGCCAGCAGCTTACACAGGAGGATGAATACGCAGTATTTT
-	TRBV29-1	TRBJ2-7	many	CSATGSWGTGYYEQYF	TGCAGCGCCACCGGGTCGTGGGGTACGGGCTACTACGAGCAGTACTTC
TRBD2	TRBV10-3	TRBJ2-1	many	CAISESQLAEQFF	TGTGCCATCAGTGAGTCCCAACTAGCGGAACAGTTCTTC
-	TRBV7-9	TRBJ2-5	many	CASNSDYQETQYF	TGTGCCAGCAACTCAGACTACCAAGAGACCCAGTACTTC
-	TRBV6-5	TRBJ2-3	many	CASSYLTTGDTQYF	TGTGCCAGCAGTTACCTGACGACGGGAGATACGCAGTATTTT
-	TRBV25-1	TRBJ2-2	many	CASSEFSGPTGELFF	TGTGCCAGCAGTGAATTTAGCGGCCCCACCGGGGAGCTGTTTTTT
TRBD2	TRBV6-6	TRBJ2-7	many	CASSSPGTSGNYEQYF	TGTGCCAGCAGTTCGCCCGGGACTAGCGGAAACTACGAGCAGTACTTC
-	TRBV4-3	TRBJ1-4	many	CASSPADGLLFF	TGCGCCAGCAGCCCCGCAGACGGGTTACTGTTTTTT
TRBD1	TRBV7-9	TRBJ1-1	few	CASSPAWVGRQGTEAFF	TGTGCCAGCAGCCCCGCTTGGGTGGGCAGACAGGGCACTGAAGCTTTCTTT
-	TRBV20-1	TRBJ2-7	many	CSVGQGNYEQYF	TGCAGTGTCGGTCAGGGGAACTACGAGCAGTACTTC
-	TRBV12-3/TRBV12-4	TRBJ2-4	many	CASSYFSGLLAKNIQYF	TGTGCCAGCAGTTACTTTAGCGGCTTACTAGCCAAAAACATTCAGTACTTC
-	TRBV7-9	TRBJ1-1	many	CASSLPGVPTEAFF	TGTGCCAGCAGCTTACCAGGGGTACCCACTGAAGCTTTCTTT
-	TRBV21-1	TRBJ2-1	-	CASRTGTSGSLNNEQFF	TGTGCCAGCAGAACCGGGACTAGCGGGAGTCTCAACAATGAGCAGTTCTTC
-	TRBV28	TRBJ2-1	many	CASSPSRGSYNEQFF	TGTGCCAGCAGTCCATCACGGGGGTCCTACAATGAGCAGTTCTTC
-	TRBV28	TRBJ2-2	many	CASRVANTGELFF	TGTGCCAGCAGGGTGGCGAACACCGGGGAGCTGTTTTTT
-	TRBV5-1	TRBJ1-1	many	CASSLDVVTEAFF	TGCGCCAGCAGCTTGGATGTGGTAACTGAAGCTTTCTTT
TRBD2	TRBV18	TRBJ2-7	-	CASSQAGGRYEQYF	TGTGCCAGCTCACAGGCGGGAGGGCGATACGAGCAGTACTTC
TRBD1	TRBV11-1	TRBJ2-5	-	CASSEGQGTRSTQYF	TGTGCCAGCAGCGAGGGACAGGGGACCCGCTCGACCCAGTACTTC
-	TRBV4-2	TRBJ2-7	many	CASSQDYEQYF	TGTGCCAGCAGCCAAGACTACGAGCAGTACTTC
-	TRBV20-1	TRBJ2-2	few	CSARVTGGNTGELFF	TGCAGTGCTAGGGTCACCGGAGGGAACACCGGGGAGCTGTTTTTT
TRBD2	TRBV7-9	TRBJ2-7	many	CASSSPSGTTSYEQYF	TGTGCCAGCAGCTCTCCCTCCGGGACTACCTCCTACGAGCAGTACTTC
-	TRBV14	TRBJ2-2	-	CASSQVLRRTNTGELFF	TGTGCCAGCAGCCAAGTCTTGCGACGGACGAACACCGGGGAGCTGTTTTTT
-	TRBV10-3	TRBJ1-5	many	CAIGSTDPNQPQHF	TGTGCCATAGGGTCGACAGACCCCAATCAGCCCCAGCATTTT
TRBD1	TRBV27	TRBJ2-7	many	CASSGGTGLYEQYF	TGTGCCAGCAGTGGAGGGACAGGTCTCTACGAGCAGTACTTC
-	TRBV4-3	TRBJ1-6	many	CASSQDDIRVADNSPLHF	TGCGCCAGCAGCCAAGATGATATTCGAGTCGCCGATAATTCACCCCTCCACTTT
TRBD2	TRBV27	TRBJ2-5	many	CASSPPSGGAETQYF	TGTGCCAGCAGTCCTCCTAGCGGGGGGGCCGAGACCCAGTACTTC
-	TRBV6-2/TRBV6-3	TRBJ1-1	-	CASTNRYFPTVALSHTEAFF	TGTGCCAGCACCAACAGGTATTTCCCGACTGTTGCGCTGTCGCACACTGAAGCTTTCTTT
TRBD2	TRBV7-9	TRBJ2-3	-	CASSSMGLVERDTQYF	TGTGCCAGCAGCTCCATGGGACTAGTGGAACGGGATACGCAGTATTTT
-	TRBV20-1	TRBJ2-7	few	CSARLLDSRSLYEQYF	TGCAGTGCTAGGCTTCTGGACAGCCGATCCTTGTACGAGCAGTACTTC
TRBD1	TRBV20-1	TRBJ2-5	few	CSAGRYRGLETQYF	TGCAGTGCTGGTCGGTACAGGGGGTTGGAGACCCAGTACTTC
-	TRBV6-6	TRBJ1-2	many	CASSYVGDYGYTF	TGTGCCAGCAGTTATGTAGGGGACTATGGCTACACCTTC
-	TRBV27	TRBJ1-1	many	CASSLFWVPDTEAFF	TGTGCCAGCAGTTTATTTTGGGTCCCGGACACTGAAGCTTTCTTT
-	TRBV4-3	TRBJ1-2	many	CASSQDRASYGYTF	TGCGCCAGCAGCCAAGATCGGGCCAGTTATGGCTACACCTTC